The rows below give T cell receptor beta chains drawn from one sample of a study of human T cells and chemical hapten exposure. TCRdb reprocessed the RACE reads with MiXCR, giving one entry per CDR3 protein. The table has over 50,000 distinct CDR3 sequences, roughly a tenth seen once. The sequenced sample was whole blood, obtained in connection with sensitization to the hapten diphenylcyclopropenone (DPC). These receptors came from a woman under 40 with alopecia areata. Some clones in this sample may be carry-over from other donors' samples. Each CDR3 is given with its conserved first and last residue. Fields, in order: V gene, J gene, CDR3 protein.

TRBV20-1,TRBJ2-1,CSAPGETIYNEQFF
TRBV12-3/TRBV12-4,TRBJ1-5,CASSSDRVSNQPQHF
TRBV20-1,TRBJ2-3,CSARGLARTDTQYF
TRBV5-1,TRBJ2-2,CASRQGANTGELFF
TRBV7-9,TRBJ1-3,CASAPRQISGNTIYF
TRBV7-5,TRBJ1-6,CISVSEAYGDRAPGNSPLHF
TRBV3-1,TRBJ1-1,CASSQPGANTEAFF
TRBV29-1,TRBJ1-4,CSVEAGIGGEKLFF
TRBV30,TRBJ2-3,CAWTPGYTQYF
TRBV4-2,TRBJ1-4,CASSQEEDLATNEKLFF
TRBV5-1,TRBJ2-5,CASSLEGRETQYF
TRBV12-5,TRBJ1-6,CASQGWNNSPLHF
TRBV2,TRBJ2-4,CASSERVGKNIQYF
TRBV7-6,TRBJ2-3,CASTNSGGSTDTQYF
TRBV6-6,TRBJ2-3,CASRQREGQYF
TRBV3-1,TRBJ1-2,CASSRDFSYGYTF
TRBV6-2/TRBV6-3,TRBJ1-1,CASLRGLMNTEAFF